What follows are 31 T cell receptor beta chains derived from one specimen sequenced in a study of shared clonotypes between healthy human individuals (TCRdb year 2020). The library was obtained by the immunoSEQ multiplex PCR assay. The immuneACCESS repertoire file appears here via TCRdb, limited to in-frame rearrangements. These files lack a portion of the clones; in checked studies, under half of the deficit traces to unresolved V genes, and the cause of the others is not known. Present in this sample are 550,000 to 700,000 clones, roughly 73% of which were seen just once. About 1.8% of the sample goes to the ten largest clones. Sequenced input: memory CD4+ T cells sorted from blood. Taken with the paper, the label for cell subset or site translates to: CD45RA-negative fraction. Source of these receptors: a woman in her 30s in good health.

The chain employs TRBV19 and TRBJ2-1; no definite D call. Germline values: CDR1 LNHDA, CDR2 SQIVND (reference sequence). There are 14 residues in the CDR3. V was trimmed by 8 bases and J by 0 bases, leaving 11 bases between them. CDR3 residues: CASAGPSSYNEQFF. DNA for the CDR3: TGTGCCAGTGCCGGCCCAAGCTCCTACAATGAGCAGTTCTTC.

Comment on this clone: This specimen includes other DNA sequences encoding the same CDR3. The chain links TRBV7-3 to TRBJ2-2; either TRBD1 or TRBD2 may supply D (6 bases each). This CDR3 comprises 15 residues. Germline CDR1 reads SGHTA; CDR2 reads FQGTGA. V was cut by 2 bases and J by 0 bases, with 7 bases left in between. CDR3 in amino acids: CASSLGGPNTGELFF. Written as DNA, the CDR3 is TGTGCCAGCAGCTTAGGGGGGCCGAACACCGGGGAGCTGTTTTTT.

This clone was seen a handful of times. The gene calls are TRBV2 and TRBJ2-1, with 14 bases matching TRBD2. Germline V gives CDR1 SNHLY, CDR2 FYNNEI. This CDR3 is built from 17 residues. Germline trimming cut 7 bases from V and 0 bases from J; bases unmatched to any gene: 5. DNA for the CDR3: TGTGCCAGCATTAGGGGACTAGCGGGAGTCTCCTACAATGAGCAGTTCTTC. Translation gives CASIRGLAGVSYNEQFF.

The chain employs TRBV10-3 and TRBJ2-7; D possibly corresponds to TRBD2 (6 bases). The CDR3 extends over 14 amino acids. CDR1 ENHRY and CDR2 SYGVKD come from the germline V gene. V was trimmed by 10 bases and J by 3 bases, leaving 19 bases between them. The CDR3, as DNA: TGTGCCACGGGATCCCCCCCGCGGGGCTACGAGCAGTACTTC. Translated: CATGSPPRGYEQYF.

The rearrangement links TRBV6-6 to TRBJ1-2, with a tentative D call TRBD1 (5 bases). The CDR3 is 13 amino acids. The V gene lost 6 bases and the J gene lost 7 bases, with 15 bases spanning the gap. Germline V gene lookup returns CDR1 MNHNY and CDR2 SVGAGI (reference sequence). The CDR3 here is CASRERTSGGYTF. As DNA, the CDR3 is TGTGCCAGCAGGGAACGGACAAGTGGTGGCTACACCTTC.

This clone was observed many times. The chain has TRBV28 and TRBJ1-5; D uncertain. Trimming cost V 5 bases and J 5 bases, with 1 base left between them. CDR3 size: 10 residues. The germline V gene encodes CDR1 MDHEN and CDR2 SYDVKM. The CDR3 spells CASSDQPQHF. The CDR3 DNA follows: TGTGCCAGCAGTGATCAGCCCCAGCATTTT.

This clone has only a few counts. V and J are TRBV25-1 and TRBJ2-3, with 7 positions matching TRBD2. CDR3 length: 17 residues. Per the germline V gene, CDR1 is MGHDK and CDR2 is SYGVNS. The ends lost 1 base at V and 0 bases at J; junction bases unmatched: 7. The CDR3 spells CASSELGGSSSTDTQYF. For the CDR3, the DNA is TGTGCCAGCAGTGAATTGGGGGGGTCATCTAGCACAGATACGCAGTATTTT.

The sample holds many counts of this clone. A much more abundant neighbour one base away suggests this may be a read error. The sample contains more than one DNA sequence encoding this CDR3. V gene TRBV10-2 combines with J gene TRBJ2-2; no definite D call. Germline assignment: CDR1 WSHSY and CDR2 SAAADI. Trimming stripped 7 bases from V and 5 bases from J, with 5 bases between. CDR3 length: 11 residues. The CDR3 loop reads CASKSTGELFF. Here the CDR3 DNA reads TGCGCCAGCAAGTCGACCGGGGAGCTGTTTTTT.

The V gene is TRBV6-5, the J gene TRBJ1-5; D gene ambiguous. CDR1 MNHEY and CDR2 SVGAGI come from the germline V gene. This CDR3 comprises 14 residues. V lost 4 bases, J lost 2 bases, and 9 bases lay in between. As DNA, the CDR3 is TGTGCCAGCAGTTCCACCGCCGGCAATCAGCCCCAGCATTTT. Its protein product is CASSSTAGNQPQHF.

As for this clone: Other DNA sequences from this sample encode an identical CDR3 as well. The genes are TRBV6-1 and TRBJ2-7; D not certain. This CDR3 region has 12 residues. The germline V gene encodes CDR1 MNHNS and CDR2 SASEGT. The V end was cut by 3 bases, the J end by 2 bases, with 5 bases between. The CDR3 DNA follows: TGTGCCAGCAGTGACGGACCCTACGAGCAGTACTTC. This sequence encodes CASSDGPYEQYF.

The chain carries TRBV19 and TRBJ2-7; 14 bases match TRBD2. Germline CDR1 LNHDA, CDR2 SQIVND (reference sequence). The CDR3 totals 17 residues. The V gene end was trimmed by 5 bases and the J gene end by 3 bases; junction bases not matched to a gene: 9. CDR3 amino acids: CASSLRTSGRQIYEQYF. The CDR3 bases are TGTGCCAGTAGTCTCCGGACTAGCGGGAGGCAGATCTACGAGCAGTACTTC.

V usage is TRBV15 and J usage is TRBJ2-5; 8 bases line up with TRBD1. CDR3 length: 15 residues. The junction had 6 bases not matched to a gene; V was cut back by 5 bases and J by 1 base. The germline V gene has CDR1 LNHNV and CDR2 YYDKDF (reference sequence). The CDR3 is CATSPRTGTQETQYF. The CDR3 DNA follows: TGTGCCACCAGCCCTCGGACAGGGACCCAAGAGACCCAGTACTTC.

This clone was seen a handful of times. The same CDR3 is also encoded by other DNA sequences in this sample. The rearrangement links TRBV7-9 to TRBJ1-2; D is uncertain. V was shortened by 2 bases and J by 3 bases, with 4 bases between the two germline ends. CDR1 is SEHNR and CDR2 is FQNEAQ in the germline V gene (reference sequence). The CDR3 sequence is 12 residues long. CDR3 sequence (DNA): TGTGCCAGCAGCTTAACTGACTATGGCTACACCTTC. This sequence encodes CASSLTDYGYTF. Full variable domain (rest looked up from reference TRBV7-9 and TRBJ1-2): DTGVSQNPRHKITKRGQNVTFRCDPISEHNRLYWYRQTLGQGPEFLTYFQNEAQLEKSRLLSDRFSAERPKGSFSTLEIQRTEQGDSAMYLCASSLTDYGYTFGSGTRLTVV.

The chain joins TRBV30 to TRBJ2-1; TRBD2 is a possible D gene (6 bases). Trimming pared 3 bases from V and 0 bases from J, leaving 27 bases between. This CDR3 has 20 residues. Germline V gene lookup returns CDR1 GTSNPN and CDR2 SVGIG (reference sequence). CDR3 protein: CAWRWGRGGRGGASYNEQFF. As DNA, the CDR3 is TGTGCCTGGAGGTGGGGTAGGGGCGGCCGAGGCGGGGCCTCCTACAATGAGCAGTTCTTC.

The gene calls are TRBV6-7 and TRBJ1-1, with unresolved D. Being an ORF, TRBV6-7 has a function that is uncertain. With 0 bases removed from V and 0 bases from J, the gap between germline ends came to 5 bases. The length of the CDR3 is 14 residues. The CDR3: CASSYSTMNTEAFF. The CDR3 coding sequence is TGTGCCAGCAGTTACTCGACTATGAACACTGAAGCTTTCTTT.

Of note for this clone: Germline is not matched at one junction end, which may reflect a read error. This chain uses TRBV6-5 with TRBJ2-2, with D perhaps TRBD1 (6 bases). The CDR3 spans 13 residues. CDR1 is MNHEY and CDR2 is SVGAGI in the germline V gene. The CDR3 region is CASGYRDTGELFF. The CDR3 region has the DNA TGTGCCAGCGGTTACAGGGACACCGGGGAGCTGTTTTTT.

The V gene is TRBV6-6, the J gene TRBJ2-7, with D perhaps TRBD1 (8 bases). The CDR3 covers 15 residues. Germline V CDR1 and CDR2: MNHNY, SVGAGI (reference sequence). Trimming took off 4 bases at V and 6 bases at J, with 19 bases between the two ends. The CDR3 sequence: CASSFPDREGSEQYF. The CDR3 region has the DNA TGTGCCAGCAGTTTCCCGGACAGGGAGGGAAGCGAGCAGTACTTC.

The chain links TRBV2 to TRBJ2-1; the D is unclear. Germline V gene sequence: CDR1 SNHLY, CDR2 FYNNEI. V lost 8 bases and J 6 bases, leaving 23 bases between the germline ends. The CDR3 totals 16 residues. The CDR3 here is CASADQLVPSANEQFF. The CDR3 bases are TGTGCCAGCGCCGACCAGCTAGTTCCGTCAGCCAATGAGCAGTTCTTC.

The J gene is TRBJ2-7, the V gene TRBV6-5; TRBD1 or TRBD2 may be the D gene (5 bases each). CDR3 length: 14 residues. CDR1 and CDR2 (germline): MNHEY, SVGAGI. V was cut by 5 bases and J by 2 bases, with 13 bases left in between. CDR3 DNA: TGTGCCAGCAGTGATTGGGACCGAACCTACGAGCAGTACTTC. It is translated as CASSDWDRTYEQYF.

This chain connects TRBV4-2 to TRBJ2-1; 7 bases are a match to TRBD2. The V and J ends lost 2 bases and 9 bases, in that order; junction bases with no gene match: 16. Germline V gene lookup returns CDR1 LGHNA and CDR2 YNFKEQ. The CDR3 runs to 17 residues. Here the CDR3 reads CASSQPAAGVGQGEQFF. CDR3 bases: TGTGCCAGCAGCCAACCTGCTGCGGGAGTAGGTCAGGGTGAGCAGTTCTTC.

V gene TRBV7-2 combines with J gene TRBJ2-5; TRBD2 matches at 10 bases. The CDR3 has 17 residues. Losses at the gene ends were 1 base for V and 5 bases for J; bases not matched to a gene: 10. Germline CDR1 SGHTA, CDR2 FQGNSA. The DNA of the CDR3 is TGTGCCAGCAGCTTAGGTCGGCTAGCGGGAGCATATGAGACCCAGTACTTC. It is translated as CASSLGRLAGAYETQYF.

Comments on this clone: In the same sample, other DNA sequences code for this CDR3. The chain combines TRBV5-1 with TRBJ2-7; TRBD1 aligns across 8 bases. V was pared by 4 bases and J by 7 bases, with 10 bases of the junction left unmatched. Germline CDR1 SGHRS, CDR2 YFSETQ. The CDR3 spans 14 residues. The CDR3 DNA reads TGCGCCAGCAGCCCAGGGACAGGTTCCCTGGAGCAGTACTTC. It encodes CASSPGTGSLEQYF.

Note on this clone: Other DNA sequences from this sample encode an identical CDR3 as well. The CDR3 protein is CASSPLAGGTDTQYF. The CDR3 DNA reads as TGTGCCAGCAGCCCTCTAGCGGGAGGAACAGATACGCAGTATTTT. The J gene is TRBJ2-3, the V gene TRBV11-2; 11 nucleotides agree with TRBD2. This CDR3 comprises 15 residues. V shed 5 bases, J shed 3 bases, and the junction held 4 bases outside the gene matches. Germline CDR1 SGHAT, CDR2 FQNNGV.

This chain uses TRBV7-9 with TRBJ2-1; 8 positions agree with TRBD2. The CDR3 totals 15 residues. After removal of 5 bases from V and 9 bases from J, the junction contained 12 bases not matched to a gene. Germline V lookup: CDR1 SEHNR, CDR2 FQNEAQ (reference sequence). As DNA, the CDR3 is TGTGCCAGCAGCCCAATAGCGGGGCCAACGCGTGAGCAGTTCTTC. This codes for CASSPIAGPTREQFF.

The chain uses TRBV7-9 and TRBJ2-7, with D possibly being TRBD1 (5 bases). Trimming cost V 0 bases and J 2 bases, with 8 bases left between them. The CDR3 length is 14 residues. In germline, CDR1 is SEHNR, CDR2 FQNEAQ (reference sequence). The CDR3 region is CASSLAGEPYEQYF. The CDR3 DNA reads as TGTGCCAGCAGCTTAGCAGGGGAACCCTACGAGCAGTACTTC.

CDR3 bases: TGTGCCACCTCCCAGGGGTCCGAGGGGGATACGCAGTATTTT. Protein: CATSQGSEGDTQYF. The chain links TRBV6-5 to TRBJ2-3, with a possible D match to TRBD1 (6 bases). V shed 10 bases and J shed 6 bases, with 20 bases lying between them. CDR3 length equals 14 residues. Germline V gene data show CDR1 as MNHEY and CDR2 as SVGAGI.

This clone has a single count. V gene TRBV27 combines with J gene TRBJ1-4; D call uncertain. The CDR3 is 17 amino acids. CDR1 and CDR2 from the germline V gene are MNHEY and SMNVEV (reference sequence). Trimming removed 7 bases from V and 0 bases from J, with 18 bases in between. This CDR3 is CASTPKWRFATNEKLFF. Written as DNA, the CDR3 is TGTGCCAGCACCCCTAAATGGAGGTTTGCAACTAATGAAAAACTGTTTTTT.

The rearrangement joins TRBV27 to TRBJ1-1; 9 nucleotides agree with TRBD1. The germline V gene has CDR1 MNHEY and CDR2 SMNVEV (reference sequence). V lost 4 bases to trimming and J lost 8 bases; unmatched junction nucleotides: 14. This CDR3 comprises 16 residues. DNA for the CDR3: TGTGCCAGCAGTTCCAAATTTCCGGGACAGGGACTAGAAGCTTTCTTT. This translates into CASSSKFPGQGLEAFF.

The chain combines TRBV2 with TRBJ1-2; no clear D gene. V lost 11 bases, J lost 6 bases, and 22 bases lay in between. The CDR3 is 14 residues long. Germline lookup yields CDR1 SNHLY and CDR2 FYNNEI. As DNA, the CDR3 is TGTGCCGGCGGGATAGGCCAGGCTCAGGATGGCTACACCTTC. Protein sequence: CAGGIGQAQDGYTF.

The V gene is TRBV7-7, the J gene TRBJ2-2, with 9 bases identical to TRBD2. From germline, CDR1 is SSHAT and CDR2 FNYEAQ (reference sequence). The CDR3 is made up of 16 amino acids. V shed 5 bases, J shed 2 bases, and the junction held 6 bases outside the gene matches. DNA of the CDR3: TGTGCCAGCAGCGGTGCGACTAGCGGAAACACCGGGGAGCTGTTTTTT. Residues: CASSGATSGNTGELFF. The whole variable domain, filled in from reference TRBV7-7 and TRBJ2-2, reads GAGVSQSPRYKVTKRGQDVTLRCDPISSHATLYWYQQALGQGPEFLTYFNYEAQPDKSGLPSDRFSAERPEGSISTLTIQRTEQRDSAMYRCASSGATSGNTGELFFGEGSRLTVL.

This rearrangement joins TRBV6-5 to TRBJ2-1, with TRBD2 matching over 11 bases. Trimming at V came to 2 bases and at J to 6 bases, leaving 3 bases not matched to a gene. Germline V gene lookup returns CDR1 MNHEY and CDR2 SVGAGI. The CDR3 is 15 amino acids. This CDR3 reads CASSYLAGGRNEQFF. The DNA of the CDR3 is TGTGCCAGCAGTTACCTAGCGGGAGGACGCAATGAGCAGTTCTTC.